Following are 27 T cell receptor beta chains from one sample sequenced in a study of T cells in women clearing cervical HPV infection. Produced via immunoSEQ multiplex PCR; TCRdb's table is partial and in-frame only. The repertoire table contains about 30,000 clones. Sequencing was done on a sample of blood buffy coat. The source of these receptors is a woman between 18 and 69 years old with a cervical HPV16 infection that either progressed to CIN3+ or cleared (not recorded which).

As regards this clone: The read is 3 residues too short to cover the CDR3 end, so that end is filled in from the germline J gene. The V and J genes are TRBV19 and TRBJ1-2, with TRBD1 matching 7 bases. The CDR3 contains 14 residues. CDR1 and CDR2 from the germline V gene are LNHDA and SQIVND (reference sequence). The DNA read from the CDR3 is TGTGCCAGTACCGACGGGACAGTCCTTTACGAC. Its translation is CASTDGTVLYD. The CDR3, in full, reads CASTDGTVLYDYTF.

In the case of this clone: The CDR3 end lies 3 residues beyond the end of the read and is filled in from the germline J gene. The gene calls are TRBV5-1 and TRBJ2-1; 9 bases align to TRBD2. Germline lookup yields CDR1 SGHRS and CDR2 YFSETQ. Trimming at V came to 4 bases and at J to 5 bases, leaving 4 bases not matched to a gene. This CDR3 comprises 14 residues. CDR3 DNA, as far as it was read: TGCGCCAGCAGCCCGGGACTAGCTGACAATGAG. Translated: CASSPGLADNE. The CDR3 in its entirety is CASSPGLADNEQFF. Looking up the rest from reference TRBV5-1 and TRBJ2-1 gives the full variable domain: KAGVTQTPRYLIKTRGQQVTLSCSPISGHRSVSWYQQTPGQGLQFLFEYFSETQRNKGNFPGRFSGRQFSNSRSEMNVSTLELGDSALYLCASSPGLADNEQFFGPGTRLTVL.

With respect to this clone: The read falls 3 residues short of the CDR3 end, and the missing part is taken from the germline J gene. The chain links TRBV9 to TRBJ2-3; D may be TRBD1 (7 bases). Deletions cut 4 bases from V and 4 bases from J, with 13 bases between. Germline loops: CDR1 SGDLS, CDR2 YYNGEE. The CDR3 runs 14 residues. Incomplete CDR3 DNA: TGTGCCAGCAGCTCAGGGGGAGGCGCAGATACG. This sequence encodes CASSSGGGADT. The full CDR3 is CASSSGGGADTQYF.

Turning to this clone: Read sequence stops 3 residues before the CDR3 end, and the germline J gene provides the missing end. The chain has TRBV7-2 and TRBJ1-5, with a tentative D call TRBD1 (5 bases). CDR1 is SGHTA and CDR2 is FQGNSA in the germline V gene. The CDR3 contains 14 residues. V was cut by 2 bases and J by 5 bases, with 10 bases left in between. The CDR3 loop is CASSLWGRYQPQHF. CDR3 DNA, as far as it was read: TGTGCCAGCAGCTTATGGGGCAGGTATCAGCCC.

In the case of this clone: Read data end 3 residues before the CDR3 end; the end is taken from the germline J gene. The chain employs TRBV12-3 or TRBV12-4 and TRBJ2-7, with D perhaps matching TRBD2 (6 bases). The CDR3 has 13 amino acids. Trimming pared 6 bases from V and 4 bases from J, leaving 13 bases between. CDR3 in amino acids: CASSPPGTYEQYF. CDR3 DNA, as far as it was read: TGTGCCAGCAGCCCCCCAGGGACTTACGAG.

Comments on this clone: The CDR3 goes on 3 residues after the read ends, and that part is filled in from the germline J gene. The genes are TRBV30 and TRBJ2-3, with a tentative D call TRBD1 (5 bases). Germline values: CDR1 GTSNPN, CDR2 SVGIG (reference sequence). CDR3 length: 14 amino acids. Partial CDR3 DNA: TGTGCCTTCACCCTCGACAGTTATAATCAGCCG. This encodes CAFTLDSYNQP. In full, the CDR3 is CAFTLDSYNQPQYF.

Comments on this clone: The read comes to an end 3 residues before the CDR3 does, leaving the germline J gene to fill in the end. The rearrangement links TRBV7-2 to TRBJ2-2; no firm D call. The CDR3 runs to 13 residues. V lost 5 bases and J 5 bases, leaving 9 bases between the germline ends. Germline V lookup: CDR1 SGHTA, CDR2 FQGNSA. The covered CDR3 bases are TGTGCCAGCAGCCCTTACAGAACCGGGGAG. It specifies CASSPYRTGE. The whole CDR3 protein is CASSPYRTGELFF.

As concerns this clone: Coverage ceases 3 residues before the CDR3 finishes, and the germline J gene fills in the end. The chain combines TRBV30 with TRBJ2-3, with 11 bases matching TRBD2. Germline lookup yields CDR1 GTSNPN and CDR2 SVGIG (reference sequence). The CDR3 has 16 residues. CDR3: CAWSTATSGVQETQYF. The CDR3 DNA, read in part, is TGTGCCTGGAGTACCGCGACTAGCGGGGTCCAAGAGACG.

As for this clone: The read falls 3 residues short of the CDR3 end, and the missing part is taken from the germline J gene. The J gene is TRBJ2-7, the V gene TRBV20-1, with 9 bases that match TRBD1. Losses at the gene ends were 3 bases for V and 6 bases for J; bases not matched to a gene: 9. Germline values: CDR1 DFQATT, CDR2 SNEGSKA (reference sequence). This CDR3 is 14 amino acids long. Here the CDR3 reads CSARGPGQGSEQYF. The part of the CDR3 DNA that was read is TGCAGTGCTAGGGGTCCGGGACAGGGTTCCGAG.

In regard to this clone: The CDR3 end lies 3 residues beyond the end of the read and is filled in from the germline J gene. V usage is TRBV5-6 and J usage is TRBJ1-4; maybe TRBD1 (6 bases). Trimming removed 6 bases from V and 3 bases from J, with 9 bases in between. The germline V gene has CDR1 SGHDT and CDR2 YYEEEE. The CDR3 is 13 amino acids. CDR3 residues: CASKRQANEKLFF. The covered CDR3 bases are TGTGCCAGCAAACGACAGGCTAATGAAAAA.

As for this clone: The CDR3 end lies 3 residues beyond the end of the read and is filled in from the germline J gene. The gene calls are TRBV5-6 and TRBJ1-2; D may be TRBD1 (5 bases). Germline lookup yields CDR1 SGHDT and CDR2 YYEEEE. Trimming cost V 0 bases and J 2 bases, with 11 bases left between them. This CDR3 is built from 15 residues. The chain's CDR3 is CASSLGQLGNYGYTF. CDR3 DNA (partial): TGTGCCAGCAGCTTGGGACAGCTGGGGAACTATGGC.

With respect to this clone: The read is 3 residues too short to cover the CDR3 end, so that end is filled in from the germline J gene. The chain recombines TRBV19 with TRBJ2-3; TRBD2 agrees at 8 bases. Germline values: CDR1 LNHDA, CDR2 SQIVND (reference sequence). This CDR3 is built from 13 residues. The part of the CDR3 DNA that was read is TGTGCCAGTATAGCGGCGGGGGGACAACCG. Protein: CASIAAGGQP. The complete CDR3 reads CASIAAGGQPQYF. The full variable domain, its missing parts supplied by reference TRBV19 and TRBJ2-3, is DGGITQSPKYLFRKEGQNVTLSCEQNLNHDAMYWYRQDPGQGLRLIYYSQIVNDFQKGDIAEGYSVSREKKESFPLTVTSAQKNPTAFYLCASIAAGGQPQYFGPGTRLTVL.

Notes on this clone: With the read ending 3 residues before the CDR3 end, the germline J gene is used to fill in that end. The chain carries TRBV4-2 and TRBJ2-3, with 7 positions matching TRBD2. Germline V gene sequence: CDR1 LGHNA, CDR2 YNFKEQ. Trimming at V came to 4 bases and at J to 0 bases, leaving 10 bases not matched to a gene. This CDR3 is built from 17 residues. Partial CDR3 DNA: TGTGCCAGCAGCCCTAGGAGTAGCGGGTCTAGCACAGATACG. Protein sequence: CASSPRSSGSSTDT. The entire CDR3 sequence reads CASSPRSSGSSTDTQYF.

A remark on this clone: Read coverage stops 3 residues before the CDR3 terminus; the germline J gene supplies the remainder. The chain is built from TRBV10-3 and TRBJ2-2, with D possibly TRBD1 on 6 matching bases. The CDR3 has 15 residues. Germline V gives CDR1 ENHRY, CDR2 SYGVKD. The part of the CDR3 DNA that was read is TGTGCCATCAGGCCCTCGGACAGCCCTAATGAAAAG. Translated: CAIRPSDSPNEK. The CDR3 as a whole reads CAIRPSDSPNEKLFF.

A word on this clone: The CDR3 is cut off 3 residues early in the read; its end comes from the germline J gene. This chain links TRBV30 with TRBJ2-5; TRBD2 aligns across 7 bases. V shed 0 bases, J shed 5 bases, and the junction held 9 bases outside the gene matches. In germline, CDR1 is GTSNPN, CDR2 SVGIG (reference sequence). The CDR3 has 15 residues. The DNA read from the CDR3 is TGTGCCTGGAGTGTCGGCGGGGGTTTGAGGGAGACC. Translated: CAWSVGGGLRET. The entire CDR3 reads CAWSVGGGLRETQYF.

Worth noting for this clone: The CDR3 end falls 3 residues outside the read, so it is completed with the germline J gene. V usage is TRBV19 and J usage is TRBJ2-2; no clear D. This CDR3 is built from 13 residues. V dropped 8 bases and J dropped 3 bases, with 10 bases sitting between them. Germline V gene lookup returns CDR1 LNHDA and CDR2 SQIVND (reference sequence). CDR3 DNA, as far as it was read: TGTGCCAGTTTTGGCAGTCACACCGGGGAG. This translates into CASFGSHTGE. The whole CDR3 protein is CASFGSHTGELFF.

A word on this clone: The CDR3 end is not reached by the read, which stops 3 residues before it; the germline J gene fills it in. The rearrangement uses TRBV7-8 and TRBJ2-5, with D perhaps TRBD2 (6 bases). Germline CDR1 is SGHVS and CDR2 is FQNEAQ. With 5 bases removed from V and 4 bases from J, the gap between germline ends came to 20 bases. This CDR3 contains 16 residues. The CDR3 loop is CASSTLRTGGTETQYF. The covered CDR3 bases are TGTGCCAGCAGCACCCTAAGGACTGGGGGGACAGAGACC.

In regard to this clone: The CDR3 end falls 3 residues outside the read, so it is completed with the germline J gene. The chain has TRBV30 and TRBJ1-1; D uncertain. The CDR3 is 13 amino acids. V was shortened by 2 bases and J by 1 base, with 8 bases between the two germline ends. Germline CDR1 GTSNPN, CDR2 SVGIG (reference sequence). The covered CDR3 bases are TGTGCCTGGAGTCCGGACTCGAACACTGAA. Translation gives CAWSPDSNTE. The full-length CDR3 reads as CAWSPDSNTEAFF.

Details on this clone: The read finishes 3 residues shy of the CDR3 end, and the germline J gene is used to complete it. The rearrangement links TRBV20-1 to TRBJ2-4; D unresolved. Germline V lookup: CDR1 DFQATT, CDR2 SNEGSKA (reference sequence). CDR3 length: 13 amino acids. The V end lost 6 bases, the J end lost 4 bases, and 13 bases lay between the germline ends. The CDR3 here is CSAKLAIKNIQYF. The part of the CDR3 DNA that was read is TGCAGTGCAAAGTTGGCCATAAAAAACATT.

On this clone itself: The read finishes 3 residues shy of the CDR3 end, and the germline J gene is used to complete it. The chain is built from TRBV6-1 and TRBJ2-7; no firm D call. The germline gives CDR1 MNHNS, CDR2 SASEGT. The V gene lost 3 bases and the J gene lost 4 bases, with 4 bases spanning the gap. The CDR3 contains 11 residues. Partial CDR3 DNA: TGTGCCAGCAGTGAGCGATACGAG. It specifies CASSERYE. The entire CDR3 protein reads CASSERYEQYF.

Points on this clone: The observed sequence ends 3 residues before the CDR3 terminus, with the missing tail filled in from the germline J gene. The chain uses TRBV18 and TRBJ1-2; a possible D gene is TRBD1 (6 bases). Germline CDR1 is KGHSH and CDR2 is LQKENI. The CDR3 sequence is 12 residues long. The part of the CDR3 DNA that was read is TGTGCCAGCTCACGCGGGGGCAATGAC. Its translation: CASSRGGND. The full CDR3 protein reads CASSRGGNDYTF. The variable domain in full, completed from reference TRBV18 and TRBJ1-2, reads NAGVMQNPRHLVRRRGQEARLRCSPMKGHSHVYWYRQLPEEGLKFMVYLQKENIIDESGMPKERFSAEFPKEGPSILRIQQVVRGDSAAYFCASSRGGNDYTFGSGTRLTVV.

To note about this clone: The read ends 3 residues shy of where the CDR3 ends; the end is completed using the germline J gene. The chain has TRBV7-7 and TRBJ1-2; possibly TRBD1 for D (5 bases). Germline V gives CDR1 SSHAT, CDR2 FNYEAQ (reference sequence). This CDR3 contains 12 residues. The CDR3 bases that were read are TGTGCCAGCAGCTCAACGGGGGGGGAC. Amino acid sequence: CASSSTGGD. The full CDR3 sequence reads CASSSTGGDYTF. Variable domain in full (rest from reference TRBV7-7 and TRBJ1-2): GAGVSQSPRYKVTKRGQDVTLRCDPISSHATLYWYQQALGQGPEFLTYFNYEAQPDKSGLPSDRFSAERPEGSISTLTIQRTEQRDSAMYRCASSSTGGDYTFGSGTRLTVV.

Of note for this clone: Read coverage stops 3 residues before the CDR3 terminus; the germline J gene supplies the remainder. The chain carries TRBV5-1 and TRBJ2-1; TRBD2 agrees at 10 bases. Germline V gene sequence: CDR1 SGHRS, CDR2 YFSETQ. J gave up 8 bases and V 4 bases, and 3 bases lay outside the gene matches. There are 13 residues in the CDR3. CDR3 DNA (partial): TGCGCCAGCAGCGTAGCGGGAGGTCATGAG. Residues: CASSVAGGHE. The full CDR3 is CASSVAGGHEQFF.

Concerning this clone itself: The read terminates 3 residues before the CDR3 end, so the remaining end is supplied by the germline J gene. The V gene is TRBV29-1, the J gene TRBJ1-1; D might be TRBD1 (6 bases). V lost 4 bases, J lost 2 bases, and 8 bases lay in between. This CDR3 has 12 residues. The germline V gene has CDR1 SQVTM and CDR2 ANQGSEA. The part of the CDR3 DNA that was read is TGCAGCGTTGCCAGGGGAAACACTGAA. Protein sequence: CSVARGNTE. In full, the CDR3 reads CSVARGNTEAFF.

As concerns this clone: The read comes to an end 3 residues before the CDR3 does, leaving the germline J gene to fill in the end. This chain connects TRBV7-2 to TRBJ1-2; the D gene is possibly TRBD1 (5 bases). Germline CDR1 reads SGHTA; CDR2 reads FQGNSA. This CDR3 has 15 amino acids. Here the CDR3 reads CASSYRKGYTDTYTF. Partial CDR3 DNA: TGTGCCAGCAGCTACCGGAAGGGGTACACAGATACC. The variable domain in full, with the rest retrieved from reference TRBV7-2 and TRBJ1-2, is GAGVSQSPSNKVTEKGKDVELRCDPISGHTALYWYRQSLGQGLEFLIYFQGNSAPDKSGLPSDRFSAERTGGSVSTLTIQRTQQEDSAVYLCASSYRKGYTDTYTFGSGTRLTVV.

Notes on this clone: The read comes to an end 3 residues before the CDR3 does, leaving the germline J gene to fill in the end. The gene calls are TRBV5-4 and TRBJ1-2; 7 bases fit TRBD1. J gave up 4 bases and V 4 bases, and 10 bases lay outside the gene matches. Germline values: CDR1 SGHNT, CDR2 YYREEE (reference sequence). There are 15 residues in the CDR3. CDR3 protein: CASSPDRRSSYGYTF. The sequenced part of the CDR3 DNA is TGTGCCAGCAGCCCGGACAGGCGCTCATCCTATGGC.

Comment on this clone: With the read ending 3 residues before the CDR3 end, the germline J gene is used to fill in that end. The V gene is TRBV20-1, the J gene TRBJ2-5; possibly TRBD1 or TRBD2 for D (7 bases each). The CDR3 has 15 residues. From germline, CDR1 is DFQATT and CDR2 SNEGSKA (reference sequence). V was pared by 1 base and J by 6 bases, with 18 bases between. The CDR3 DNA, read in part, is TGCAGTGCTAGAGGGGGAGGGGGCGGGATAAAGACC. Its protein is CSARGGGGGIKT. The whole CDR3 protein reads CSARGGGGGIKTQYF.